These 9 T cell receptor beta chains were all obtained from the same sample, sequenced in a study of T cell repertoires in cytomegalovirus infection. TCRdb re-called the reads through MiXCR, storing one row per CDR3 protein. The sample shows 200,000 to 250,000 distinct CDR3 sequences, approximately 6.7% of them seen only once. Sequences were obtained from PBMCs. Receptors originate from a human donor in good health (CMV status not recorded). Some clones in this sample may be carry-over from other donors' samples.

This clonotype was found many times. This chain uses TRBV20-1 with TRBJ1-5; a weak D match, TRBD1 (5 bases). The CDR3 sequence is 13 residues long. Per germline, CDR1 DFQATT and CDR2 SNEGSKA (reference sequence). V lost 6 bases and J 1 base, leaving 10 bases between the germline ends. The CDR3 DNA reads as TGCAGTGCGGAAACAGGAAGCAATCAGCCCCAGCATTTT. This sequence encodes CSAETGSNQPQHF.

In its sample, this clonotype was seen a few times. In DNA, the CDR3 is TGCAGCGGTTCGGGACAGGGCTTTTCCTACACCTTC. It is translated as CSGSGQGFSYTF. The chain employs TRBV29-1 and TRBJ1-2, with 9 bases identical to TRBD1. Germline trimming cut 7 bases from V and 10 bases from J; bases unmatched to any gene: 10. The CDR3 loop spans 12 amino acids. The germline gives CDR1 SQVTM, CDR2 ANQGSEA.

This clonotype was seen more than once but under ten times. The chain couples TRBV29-1 to TRBJ2-5; maybe TRBD2 (6 bases). V was pared by 6 bases and J by 4 bases, with 18 bases between. The CDR3 has 14 amino acids. Germline CDR1 SQVTM, CDR2 ANQGSEA. The DNA for the CDR3 is TGCAGCGTGGTAAAACTCCGACTAGGAGAGACCCAGTACTTC. This encodes CSVVKLRLGETQYF.

The chain is built from TRBV20-1 and TRBJ1-6; D is possibly TRBD1 (5 bases). CDR1 is DFQATT, CDR2 SNEGSKA, per germline (reference sequence). Trimming removed 2 bases at V and 11 bases at J, with 16 bases between. The CDR3 contains 14 residues. This CDR3 is CSARLSGGYPPLHF. The CDR3 DNA follows: TGCAGTGCTAGATTGAGTGGGGGGTATCCACCCCTCCACTTT.

This clonotype was observed at least ten times. The chain is built from TRBV28 and TRBJ1-1; tentative D call: TRBD1 (6 bases). The germline V gene encodes CDR1 MDHEN and CDR2 SYDVKM. V lost 8 bases and J lost 4, with 20 bases in between. This CDR3 spans 15 amino acids. The DNA of the CDR3 is TGTGCCAGCTGCCCTCCCGGGACAAGGCGCACTGAAGCTTTCTTT. Its translation is CASCPPGTRRTEAFF.

This clonotype was recorded at least ten times. This chain joins TRBV5-6 and TRBJ2-1; D uncertain. The CDR3 covers 11 residues. V was shortened by 10 bases and J by 8 bases, with 13 bases between the two germline ends. Germline CDR1 and CDR2: SGHDT and YYEEEE. The CDR3 DNA is TGTGCCTCAATTGAGGCCGATGAGCAGTTCTTC. It is translated as CASIEADEQFF.

This clonotype was counted ten times or more. The gene calls are TRBV7-9 and TRBJ2-3, with 14 positions matching TRBD2. The germline CDR1 and CDR2 sequences are SEHNR and FQNEAQ (reference sequence). Unmatched junction bases numbered 7, after V lost 5 bases and J lost 0 bases. The CDR3 has 18 amino acids. This CDR3 reads CASSPGLAGESSTDTQYF. As DNA, the CDR3 is TGTGCCAGCAGCCCGGGACTAGCGGGGGAGTCGAGCACAGATACGCAGTATTTT.

At least ten counts were recorded for this clonotype. The chain carries TRBV29-1 and TRBJ1-2; weak D call: TRBD1 (6 bases). Germline lookup yields CDR1 SQVTM and CDR2 ANQGSEA. The CDR3 extends over 13 amino acids. V was clipped by 3 bases and J by 1 base, with 9 bases between them. CDR3 protein: CSVDRTVNYGYTF. As DNA, the CDR3 is TGCAGCGTTGATAGGACAGTTAACTATGGCTACACCTTC.

There are many counts of this clonotype. V is TRBV7-2 and J is TRBJ2-3; tentatively, D is TRBD1 or TRBD2 (5 bases each). Per germline, CDR1 SGHTA and CDR2 FQGNSA. Trimming took off 5 bases at V and 2 bases at J, with 11 bases between the two ends. This CDR3 has 14 amino acids. Here the CDR3 reads CASSRIGTTDTQYF. DNA for the CDR3: TGTGCCAGCAGCCGAATAGGGACCACAGATACGCAGTATTTT.